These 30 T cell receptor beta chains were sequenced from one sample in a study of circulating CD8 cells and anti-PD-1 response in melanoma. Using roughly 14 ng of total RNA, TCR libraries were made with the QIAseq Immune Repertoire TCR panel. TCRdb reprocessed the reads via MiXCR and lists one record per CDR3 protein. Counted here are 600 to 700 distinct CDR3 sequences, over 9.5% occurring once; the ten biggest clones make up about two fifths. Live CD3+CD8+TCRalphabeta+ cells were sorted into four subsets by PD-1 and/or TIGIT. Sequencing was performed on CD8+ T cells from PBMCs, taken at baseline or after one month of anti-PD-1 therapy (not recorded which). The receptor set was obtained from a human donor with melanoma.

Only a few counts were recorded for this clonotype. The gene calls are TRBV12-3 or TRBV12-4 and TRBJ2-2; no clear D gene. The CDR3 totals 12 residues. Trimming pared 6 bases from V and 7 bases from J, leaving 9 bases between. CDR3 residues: CASSHKYGELFF. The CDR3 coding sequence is TGTGCCAGCAGCCACAAGTACGGGGAGCTGTTTTTT.

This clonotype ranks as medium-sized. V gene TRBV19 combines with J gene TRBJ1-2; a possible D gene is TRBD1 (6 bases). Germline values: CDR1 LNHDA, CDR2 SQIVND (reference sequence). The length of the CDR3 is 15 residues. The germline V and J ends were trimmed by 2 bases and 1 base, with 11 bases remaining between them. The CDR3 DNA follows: TGTGCCAGTAGTATAAAGGACAGATTTAACTATGGCTACACCTTC. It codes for CASSIKDRFNYGYTF.

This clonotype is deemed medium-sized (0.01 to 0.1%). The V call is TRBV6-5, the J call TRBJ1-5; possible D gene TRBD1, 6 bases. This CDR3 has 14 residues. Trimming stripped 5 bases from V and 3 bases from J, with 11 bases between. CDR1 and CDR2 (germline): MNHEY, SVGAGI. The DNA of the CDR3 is TGTGCCAGCAGTACAGGGACTTCCAATCAGCCCCAGCATTTT. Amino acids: CASSTGTSNQPQHF.

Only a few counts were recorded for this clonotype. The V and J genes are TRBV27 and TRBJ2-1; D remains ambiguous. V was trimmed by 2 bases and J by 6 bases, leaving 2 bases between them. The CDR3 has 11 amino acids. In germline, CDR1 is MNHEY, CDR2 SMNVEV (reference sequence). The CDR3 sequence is CASSLSNEQFF. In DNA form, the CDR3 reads TGTGCCAGCAGTTTAAGCAATGAGCAGTTCTTC.

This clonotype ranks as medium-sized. CDR3 loop: CASSITSGEYNEQFF. CDR3 coding DNA: TGTGCCAGTAGTATCACTAGCGGGGAGTACAATGAGCAGTTCTTC. This chain connects TRBV19 to TRBJ2-1; 10 bases are shared with TRBD2. V lost 3 bases and J lost 4; bases outside the gene matches: 3. CDR3 length: 15 residues. The V gene's germline CDR1 is LNHDA and CDR2 SQIVND (reference sequence). Combining the CDR3 with reference TRBV19 and TRBJ2-1 gives the whole variable domain DGGITQSPKYLFRKEGQNVTLSCEQNLNHDAMYWYRQDPGQGLRLIYYSQIVNDFQKGDIAEGYSVSREKKESFPLTVTSAQKNPTAFYLCASSITSGEYNEQFFGPGTRLTVL.

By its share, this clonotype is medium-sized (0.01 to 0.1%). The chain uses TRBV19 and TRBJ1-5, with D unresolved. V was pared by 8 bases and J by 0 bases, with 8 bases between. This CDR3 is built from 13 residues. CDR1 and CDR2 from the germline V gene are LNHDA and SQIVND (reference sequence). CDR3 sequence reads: CASDEYSNQPQHF. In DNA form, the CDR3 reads TGTGCCAGTGATGAATATAGCAATCAGCCCCAGCATTTT.

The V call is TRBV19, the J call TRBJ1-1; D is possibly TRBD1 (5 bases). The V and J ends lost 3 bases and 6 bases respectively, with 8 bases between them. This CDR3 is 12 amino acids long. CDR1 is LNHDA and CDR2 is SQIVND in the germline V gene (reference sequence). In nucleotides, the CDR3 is TGTGCCAGTAGTATCGACAGAGCTGAAGCTTTCTTT. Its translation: CASSIDRAEAFF.

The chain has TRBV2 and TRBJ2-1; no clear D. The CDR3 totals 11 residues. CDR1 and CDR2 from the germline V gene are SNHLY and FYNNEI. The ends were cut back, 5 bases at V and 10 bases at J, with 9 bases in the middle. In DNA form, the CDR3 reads TGTGCCAGCAGTAAACAACCGGAGCAGTTCTTC. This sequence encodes CASSKQPEQFF.

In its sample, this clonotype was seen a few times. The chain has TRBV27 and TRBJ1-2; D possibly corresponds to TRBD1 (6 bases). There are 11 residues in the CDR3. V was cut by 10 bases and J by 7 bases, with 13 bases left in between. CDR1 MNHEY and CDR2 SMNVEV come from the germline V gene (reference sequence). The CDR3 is CATTGPLGYTF. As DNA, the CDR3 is TGTGCCACCACAGGGCCCCTTGGCTACACCTTC.

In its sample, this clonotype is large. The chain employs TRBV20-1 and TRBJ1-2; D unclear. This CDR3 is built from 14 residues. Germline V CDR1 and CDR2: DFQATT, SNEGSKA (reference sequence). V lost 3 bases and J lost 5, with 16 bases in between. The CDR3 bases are TGCAGTGCTAGTCCCCTCGGCACGGCTTATGGCTACACCTTC. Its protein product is CSASPLGTAYGYTF.

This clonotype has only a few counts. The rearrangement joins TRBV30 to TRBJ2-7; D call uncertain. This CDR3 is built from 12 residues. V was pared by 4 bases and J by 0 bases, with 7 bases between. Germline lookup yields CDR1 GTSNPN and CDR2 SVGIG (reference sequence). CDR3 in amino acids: CAWTLSSYEQYF. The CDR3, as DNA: TGTGCCTGGACCCTGAGCTCCTACGAGCAGTACTTC.

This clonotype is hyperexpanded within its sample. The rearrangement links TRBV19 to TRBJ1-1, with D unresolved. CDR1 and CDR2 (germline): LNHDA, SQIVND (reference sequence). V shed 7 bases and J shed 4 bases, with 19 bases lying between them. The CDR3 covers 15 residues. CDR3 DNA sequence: TGTGCCAGTACCCAATTCGGATCATCGGGCACTGAAGCTTTCTTT. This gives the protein CASTQFGSSGTEAFF.

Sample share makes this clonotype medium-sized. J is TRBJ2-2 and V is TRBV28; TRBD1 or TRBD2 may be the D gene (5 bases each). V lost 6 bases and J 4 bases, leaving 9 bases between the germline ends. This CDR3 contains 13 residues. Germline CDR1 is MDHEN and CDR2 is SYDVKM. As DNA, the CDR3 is TGTGCCAGCAGGGGGGTATCCACCGGGGAGCTGTTTTTT. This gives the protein CASRGVSTGELFF.

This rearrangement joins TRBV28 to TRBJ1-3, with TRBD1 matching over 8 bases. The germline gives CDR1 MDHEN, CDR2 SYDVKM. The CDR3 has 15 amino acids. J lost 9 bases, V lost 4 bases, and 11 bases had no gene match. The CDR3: CASSSAGGLPATIYF. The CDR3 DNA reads TGTGCCAGCAGTTCCGCAGGGGGCCTCCCCGCCACCATATATTTT.

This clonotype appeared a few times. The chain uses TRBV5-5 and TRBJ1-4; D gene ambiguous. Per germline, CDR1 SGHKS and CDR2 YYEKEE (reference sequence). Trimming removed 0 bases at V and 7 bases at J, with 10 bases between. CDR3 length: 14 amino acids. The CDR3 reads CASSLGTPREKLFF. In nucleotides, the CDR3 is TGTGCCAGCAGCTTGGGTACCCCACGTGAAAAACTGTTTTTT.

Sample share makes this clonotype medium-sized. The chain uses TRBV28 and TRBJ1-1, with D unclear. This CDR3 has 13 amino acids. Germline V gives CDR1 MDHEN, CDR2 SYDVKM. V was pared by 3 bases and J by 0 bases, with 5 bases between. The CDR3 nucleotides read TGTGCCAGCAGTTTGATCATGAACACTGAAGCTTTCTTT. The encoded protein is CASSLIMNTEAFF.

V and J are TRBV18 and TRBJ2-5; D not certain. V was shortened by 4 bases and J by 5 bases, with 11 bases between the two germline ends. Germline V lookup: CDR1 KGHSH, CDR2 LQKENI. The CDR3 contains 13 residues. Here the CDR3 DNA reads TGTGCCAGCTCACTTAACGCCGGGGAGACCCAGTACTTC. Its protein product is CASSLNAGETQYF.

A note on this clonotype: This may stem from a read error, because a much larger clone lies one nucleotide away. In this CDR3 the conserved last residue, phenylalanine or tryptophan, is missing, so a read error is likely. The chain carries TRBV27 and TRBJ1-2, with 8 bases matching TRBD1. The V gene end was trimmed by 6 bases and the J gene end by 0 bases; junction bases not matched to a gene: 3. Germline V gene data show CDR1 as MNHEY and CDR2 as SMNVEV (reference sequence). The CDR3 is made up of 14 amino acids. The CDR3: CASRVQGANYGYTL. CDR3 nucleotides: TGTGCCAGCAGAGTACAGGGGGCTAACTATGGCTACACCCTC.

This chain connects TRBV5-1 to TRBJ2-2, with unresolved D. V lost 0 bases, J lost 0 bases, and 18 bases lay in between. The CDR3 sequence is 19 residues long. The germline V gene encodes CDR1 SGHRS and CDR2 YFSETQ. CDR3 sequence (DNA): TGCGCCAGCAGCTTGGTCGGTAGCTCCGAGTTCGCGAACACCGGGGAGCTGTTTTTT. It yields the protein CASSLVGSSEFANTGELFF.

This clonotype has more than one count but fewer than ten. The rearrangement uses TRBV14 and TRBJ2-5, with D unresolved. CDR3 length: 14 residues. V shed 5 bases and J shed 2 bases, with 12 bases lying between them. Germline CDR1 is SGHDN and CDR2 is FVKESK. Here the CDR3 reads CASSSWSEQETQYF. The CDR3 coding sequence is TGTGCCAGCAGCTCGTGGTCCGAGCAAGAGACCCAGTACTTC.

CDR3 sequence reads: CASSQGGEAFF. DNA of the CDR3: TGTGCCAGCAGCCAAGGCGGTGAAGCTTTCTTT. The chain is built from TRBV27 and TRBJ1-1, with D uncertain. V lost 6 bases and J 7 bases, leaving 9 bases between the germline ends. CDR1 MNHEY and CDR2 SMNVEV come from the germline V gene (reference sequence). This CDR3 has 11 residues.

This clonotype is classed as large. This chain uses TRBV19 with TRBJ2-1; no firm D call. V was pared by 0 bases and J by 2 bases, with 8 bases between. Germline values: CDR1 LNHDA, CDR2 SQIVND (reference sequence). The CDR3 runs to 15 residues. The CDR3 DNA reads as TGTGCCAGTAGTATAGAGTCCGGAACCTACAATGAGCAGTTCTTC. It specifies CASSIESGTYNEQFF.

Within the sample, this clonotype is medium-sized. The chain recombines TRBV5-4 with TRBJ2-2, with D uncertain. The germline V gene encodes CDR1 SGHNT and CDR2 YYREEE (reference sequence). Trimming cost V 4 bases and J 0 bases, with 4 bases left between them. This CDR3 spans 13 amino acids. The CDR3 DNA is TGTGCCAGCAGCCACCCGAACACCGGGGAGCTGTTTTTT. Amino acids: CASSHPNTGELFF.

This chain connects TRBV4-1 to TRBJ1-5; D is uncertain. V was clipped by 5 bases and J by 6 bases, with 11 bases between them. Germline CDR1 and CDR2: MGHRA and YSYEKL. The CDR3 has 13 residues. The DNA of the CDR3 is TGCGCCAGCAGCGTTTCGGGAAGTCAGCCCCAGCATTTT. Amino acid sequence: CASSVSGSQPQHF.

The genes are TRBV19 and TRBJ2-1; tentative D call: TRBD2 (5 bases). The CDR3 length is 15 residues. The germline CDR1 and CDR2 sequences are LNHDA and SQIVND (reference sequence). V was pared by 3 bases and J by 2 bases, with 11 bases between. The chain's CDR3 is CASSISSGAYNEQFF. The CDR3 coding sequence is TGTGCCAGTAGTATCTCAAGCGGAGCCTACAATGAGCAGTTCTTC. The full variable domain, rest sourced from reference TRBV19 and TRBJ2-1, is DGGITQSPKYLFRKEGQNVTLSCEQNLNHDAMYWYRQDPGQGLRLIYYSQIVNDFQKGDIAEGYSVSREKKESFPLTVTSAQKNPTAFYLCASSISSGAYNEQFFGPGTRLTVL.

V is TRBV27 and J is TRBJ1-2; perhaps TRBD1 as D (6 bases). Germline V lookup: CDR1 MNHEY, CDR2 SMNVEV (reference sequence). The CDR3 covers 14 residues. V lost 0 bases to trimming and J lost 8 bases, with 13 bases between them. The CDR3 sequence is CASSLSTGQLGYTF. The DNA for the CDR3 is TGTGCCAGCAGTTTATCCACCGGACAGCTCGGCTACACCTTC.

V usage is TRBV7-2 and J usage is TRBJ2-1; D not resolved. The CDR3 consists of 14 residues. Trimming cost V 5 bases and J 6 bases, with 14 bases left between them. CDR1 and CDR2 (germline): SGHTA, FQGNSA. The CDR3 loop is CASSRRGRVNEQFF. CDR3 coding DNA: TGTGCCAGCAGCCGACGCGGACGGGTCAATGAGCAGTTCTTC.

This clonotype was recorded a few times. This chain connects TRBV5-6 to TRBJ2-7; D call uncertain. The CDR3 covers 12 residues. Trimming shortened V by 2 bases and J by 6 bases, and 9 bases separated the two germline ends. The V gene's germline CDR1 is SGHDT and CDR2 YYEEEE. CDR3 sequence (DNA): TGTGCCAGCAGCTTTCAGAGCACCGAGCAGTACTTC. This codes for CASSFQSTEQYF.

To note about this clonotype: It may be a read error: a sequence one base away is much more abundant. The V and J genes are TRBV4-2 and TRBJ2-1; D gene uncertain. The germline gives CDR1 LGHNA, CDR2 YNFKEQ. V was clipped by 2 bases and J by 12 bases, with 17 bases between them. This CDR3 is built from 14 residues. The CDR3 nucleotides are TGTGCCAGCAGCCAAACTTTGGGTCTCGGTGCGCAGTTCTTC. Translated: CASSQTLGLGAQFF.

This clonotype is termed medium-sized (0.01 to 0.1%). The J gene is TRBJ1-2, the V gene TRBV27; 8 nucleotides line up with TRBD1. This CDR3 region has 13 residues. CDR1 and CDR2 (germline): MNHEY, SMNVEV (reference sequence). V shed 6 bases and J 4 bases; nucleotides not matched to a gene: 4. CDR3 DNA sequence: TGTGCCAGCAGCGGGGACAGGTCCTATGGCTACACCTTC. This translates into CASSGDRSYGYTF.